The next 32 T cell receptor beta chains were all read from a single sample in a study of T-cell memory formation after mild COVID-19. One entry per CDR3 protein, called by TCRdb with MiXCR from the 5' RACE reads. The repertoire holds around 470,000 distinct CDR3 sequences, with about 19% as singletons. The sample comprised PBMCs or a T cell subset sorted from them (not recorded which). Receptors were obtained from an adult woman who had mild COVID-19 (a few samples of this study predate the infection). Cell type and time point are not known.

The rearrangement uses TRBV5-1 and TRBJ2-3; 10 nucleotides match TRBD2. The germline gives CDR1 SGHRS, CDR2 YFSETQ. The CDR3 extends over 18 amino acids. V shed 0 bases, J shed 0 bases, and the junction held 7 bases outside the gene matches. CDR3 sequence (DNA): TGCGCCAGCAGCTTGGGCCTAGCGGGGGACTCTAGCACAGATACGCAGTATTTT. This sequence encodes CASSLGLAGDSSTDTQYF.

This chain connects TRBV28 to TRBJ2-5, with D tentatively TRBD2 (5 bases). This CDR3 spans 15 amino acids. CDR1 MDHEN and CDR2 SYDVKM come from the germline V gene. V gave up 4 bases and J gave up 4 bases, with 16 bases separating them. Here the CDR3 reads CASSSARGLVETQYF. The CDR3 DNA follows: TGTGCCAGCAGTTCTGCCAGAGGACTGGTAGAGACCCAGTACTTC.

The rearrangement joins TRBV7-6 to TRBJ2-5, with D tentatively TRBD2 (5 bases). CDR3 length equals 13 residues. V lost 8 bases, J lost 5 bases, and 15 bases lay in between. In germline, CDR1 is SGHVS, CDR2 FNYEAQ. Written as DNA, the CDR3 is TGTGCCAGCGGGAACCGGGGTTGGGAGACCCAGTACTTC. It encodes CASGNRGWETQYF.

The V call is TRBV5-1, the J call TRBJ2-3; 15 positions match TRBD2. The CDR3 consists of 13 residues. The V segment lost 8 bases and the J segment 6 bases; nucleotides outside the gene matches: 1. Germline CDR1 reads SGHRS; CDR2 reads YFSETQ. CDR3: CASGLAGGDTQYF. In DNA form, the CDR3 reads TGCGCCAGTGGACTAGCGGGGGGGGATACGCAGTATTTT.

This clonotype has more than one count but fewer than ten. The V call is TRBV15, the J call TRBJ1-1; D is undetermined. Germline V gene data show CDR1 as LNHNV and CDR2 as YYDKDF (reference sequence). The V end was cut by 0 bases, the J end by 9 bases, with 11 bases between. CDR3 length equals 13 residues. The CDR3 sequence is CATSRDRRSKAFF. CDR3 bases: TGTGCCACCAGCAGAGACCGACGGAGCAAAGCTTTCTTT.

This clonotype was recorded many times. This chain connects TRBV6-1 to TRBJ1-4; TRBD1 matches at 9 bases. This CDR3 comprises 16 residues. Germline assignment: CDR1 MNHNS and CDR2 SASEGT. The V and J ends lost 0 bases and 5 bases, in that order; junction bases with no gene match: 4. The DNA of the CDR3 is TGTGCCAGCAGTGAAGCTGAGGGACAGGGCAATGAAAAACTGTTTTTT. This sequence encodes CASSEAEGQGNEKLFF.

The chain recombines TRBV24-1 with TRBJ2-1, with 9 nucleotides matching TRBD2. The CDR3 sequence is 15 residues long. The germline V gene encodes CDR1 KGHDR and CDR2 SFDVKD. The V and J ends lost 0 bases and 7 bases, in that order; junction bases with no gene match: 3. The CDR3: CATSDLLSGSNEQFF. In nucleotides, the CDR3 is TGTGCCACCAGTGATTTGCTTAGCGGGAGTAATGAGCAGTTCTTC.

The rearrangement uses TRBV9 and TRBJ2-3; 8 nucleotides match TRBD1. V was pared by 3 bases and J by 0 bases, with 3 bases of the junction left unmatched. The V gene's germline CDR1 is SGDLS and CDR2 YYNGEE. The CDR3 sequence is 15 residues long. The CDR3 sequence is CASSDGQGSTDTQYF. The CDR3 nucleotides read TGTGCCAGCAGCGATGGACAGGGTAGCACAGATACGCAGTATTTT. Looking up the rest from reference TRBV9 and TRBJ2-3 gives the full variable domain: DSGVTQTPKHLITATGQRVTLRCSPRSGDLSVYWYQQSLDQGLQFLIQYYNGEERAKGNILERFSAQQFPDLHSELNLSSLELGDSALYFCASSDGQGSTDTQYFGPGTRLTVL.

The chain carries TRBV24-1 and TRBJ1-4; D unresolved. The length of the CDR3 is 12 residues. Germline CDR1 reads KGHDR; CDR2 reads SFDVKD. V dropped 5 bases and J dropped 6 bases, with 6 bases sitting between them. CDR3 amino acids: CATSAADEKLFF. CDR3 DNA: TGTGCCACCAGTGCGGCGGATGAAAAACTGTTTTTT.

This chain uses TRBV13 with TRBJ2-1; TRBD2 matches 10 bases. Germline loops: CDR1 PRHDT, CDR2 FYEKMQ (reference sequence). The CDR3 has 17 residues. The V gene end was trimmed by 4 bases and the J gene end by 5 bases; junction bases not matched to a gene: 11. The CDR3 loop is CASSSLYSGGFNNEQFF. As DNA, the CDR3 is TGTGCCAGCAGCTCCCTTTATAGCGGGGGGTTCAACAATGAGCAGTTCTTC. The full variable domain, in which reference TRBV13 and TRBJ2-1 provide the parts outside the CDR3, is AAGVIQSPRHLIKEKRETATLKCYPIPRHDTVYWYQQGPGQDPQFLISFYEKMQSDKGSIPDRFSAQQFSDYHSELNMSSLELGDSALYFCASSSLYSGGFNNEQFFGPGTRLTVL.

V gene TRBV6-2 or TRBV6-3 combines with J gene TRBJ2-7; perhaps TRBD1 as D (6 bases). CDR3 length equals 15 residues. The germline V gene encodes CDR1 MNHEY and CDR2 SVGEGT. Trimming pared 7 bases from V and 2 bases from J, leaving 18 bases between. CDR3: CASIGPGATTYEQYF. CDR3 nucleotide sequence: TGTGCCAGCATTGGCCCAGGGGCGACGACCTACGAGCAGTACTTC.

The J gene is TRBJ2-3, the V gene TRBV7-2; D gene uncertain. Trimming took off 1 base at V and 5 bases at J, with 13 bases between the two ends. The CDR3 is made up of 15 amino acids. Germline CDR1 SGHTA, CDR2 FQGNSA. For the CDR3, the DNA is TGTGCCAGCAGCTTAGTAAGGGCCAAGGGAGATACGCAGTATTTT. Translating it yields CASSLVRAKGDTQYF.

The chain combines TRBV24-1 with TRBJ1-5; 7 nucleotides line up with TRBD1. Germline V gene lookup returns CDR1 KGHDR and CDR2 SFDVKD. V gave up 10 bases and J gave up 7 bases; unmatched junction bases: 6. The CDR3 loop spans 12 amino acids. CDR3 region: CATQGEDQPQHF. The CDR3 DNA sequence: TGTGCCACTCAGGGGGAAGACCAGCCCCAGCATTTT.

The chain recombines TRBV20-1 with TRBJ2-1, with D uncertain. The germline V and J ends were trimmed by 3 bases and 4 bases, with 7 bases remaining between them. The CDR3 extends over 12 amino acids. CDR1 DFQATT and CDR2 SNEGSKA come from the germline V gene (reference sequence). The CDR3 here is CSARRQYNEQFF. CDR3 in DNA: TGCAGTGCTAGGCGGCAATACAATGAGCAGTTCTTC.

The V gene is TRBV7-8, the J gene TRBJ1-5; 9 nucleotides match TRBD1. With 5 bases clipped from V and 7 bases from J, the junction kept 12 bases outside the gene matches. In germline, CDR1 is SGHVS, CDR2 FQNEAQ. The CDR3 is 16 residues long. CDR3 region: CASSPRDRENDQPQHF. The DNA for the CDR3 is TGTGCCAGCAGCCCCCGGGACAGGGAAAATGACCAGCCCCAGCATTTT.

This clonotype has a count of ten or more. CDR3 DNA sequence: TGCAGCGTTGGGCCAAACTCCGGCTATGGCTACACCTTC. This sequence encodes CSVGPNSGYGYTF. The chain has TRBV29-1 and TRBJ1-2, with D unresolved. This CDR3 is built from 13 residues. V was cut by 4 bases and J by 4 bases, with 13 bases left in between. Looked up from germline, CDR1 is SQVTM and CDR2 is ANQGSEA.

The CDR3 DNA sequence: TGTGCCAGCAGTGAGCGGCTGACGAACACTGAAGCTTTCTTT. It is translated as CASSERLTNTEAFF. This chain connects TRBV2 to TRBJ1-1, with no clear D. The CDR3 is 14 residues long. V was trimmed by 3 bases and J by 1 base, leaving 9 bases between them. Germline lookup yields CDR1 SNHLY and CDR2 FYNNEI.

The chain has TRBV27 and TRBJ1-2; TRBD1 is a possible D gene (6 bases). The germline V gene has CDR1 MNHEY and CDR2 SMNVEV (reference sequence). Trimming left V 1 base short and J 1 base short, with 13 bases between. The CDR3 totals 16 residues. The CDR3 bases are TGTGCCAGCAGTTTATTTGCAGGGGCACTTAACTATGGCTACACCTTC. This encodes CASSLFAGALNYGYTF.

This clonotype occurred a few times. This sequence joins TRBV4-1 and TRBJ1-1; D uncertain. Germline V gene lookup returns CDR1 MGHRA and CDR2 YSYEKL. The germline V and J ends were trimmed by 0 bases and 8 bases, with 13 bases remaining between them. The CDR3 spans 14 residues. CDR3 coding DNA: TGCGCCAGCAGCCAAGAACCCCGAGCCGAAGAAGCTTTCTTT. This codes for CASSQEPRAEEAFF.

This clonotype has at least ten counts. V usage is TRBV24-1 and J usage is TRBJ2-1, with 8 bases that match TRBD1. Trimming at V came to 5 bases and at J to 0 bases, leaving 5 bases not matched to a gene. Germline CDR1 reads KGHDR; CDR2 reads SFDVKD. The CDR3 sequence is 16 residues long. CDR3 coding DNA: TGTGCCACCAGTGGGGCAGGGGGCGACTCCTACAATGAGCAGTTCTTC. Amino acid sequence: CATSGAGGDSYNEQFF.

This clonotype appeared a few times. The rearrangement joins TRBV12-3 or TRBV12-4 to TRBJ1-6; 7 nucleotides match TRBD1. J gave up 2 bases and V 6 bases, and 4 bases lay outside the gene matches. This CDR3 comprises 15 residues. The CDR3 reads CASSAGQPYNSPLHF. The CDR3 nucleotides are TGTGCCAGCAGCGCGGGACAGCCCTATAATTCACCCCTCCACTTT.

This clonotype came up a few times. The rearrangement joins TRBV12-3 or TRBV12-4 to TRBJ2-2; TRBD2 matches 13 bases. The CDR3 has 15 amino acids. V gave up 5 bases and J gave up 5 bases; unmatched junction bases: 2. CDR3 amino acids: CASSLTSGGTGELFF. In nucleotides, the CDR3 is TGTGCCAGCAGTCTGACTAGCGGGGGGACCGGGGAGCTGTTTTTT.

This clonotype has a count of ten or more. This chain joins TRBV5-1 and TRBJ1-1; 11 bases are shared with TRBD1. Germline-derived CDR1 and CDR2 are SGHRS and YFSETQ. The CDR3 runs 15 residues. V was pared by 4 bases and J by 4 bases, with 6 bases of the junction left unmatched. This CDR3 reads CASSVPGTGGTEAFF. The CDR3 coding sequence is TGCGCCAGCAGCGTTCCCGGGACAGGGGGCACTGAAGCTTTCTTT.

The chain combines TRBV25-1 with TRBJ2-2; TRBD1 matches at 8 bases. Per germline, CDR1 MGHDK and CDR2 SYGVNS. Unmatched junction bases numbered 5, after V lost 1 base and J lost 4 bases. CDR3 length: 16 residues. The CDR3 bases are TGTGCCAGCAGTGAATCATGGCAGGGGGCCACCGGGGAGCTGTTTTTT. This encodes CASSESWQGATGELFF.

In this sample, this clonotype turned up a few times. The chain combines TRBV7-9 with TRBJ2-2; 7 bases agree with TRBD1. The CDR3 loop spans 16 amino acids. Unmatched junction bases numbered 3, after V lost 1 base and J lost 1 base. Germline-derived CDR1 and CDR2 are SEHNR and FQNEAQ (reference sequence). The CDR3 loop reads CASSLGGTENTGELFF. CDR3 nucleotide sequence: TGTGCCAGCAGCTTAGGTGGGACAGAGAACACCGGGGAGCTGTTTTTT.

The V and J genes are TRBV5-6 and TRBJ2-3; tentatively, D is TRBD2 (6 bases). CDR1 is SGHDT, CDR2 YYEEEE, per germline. The CDR3 sequence is 15 residues long. The V gene lost 2 bases and the J gene lost 4 bases, with 14 bases spanning the gap. CDR3 bases: TGTGCCAGCAGCTTCCGGCAGGGAGGCGCAGATACGCAGTATTTT. Translating it yields CASSFRQGGADTQYF.

The chain recombines TRBV7-2 with TRBJ2-5; D is possibly TRBD2 (5 bases). Germline CDR1 is SGHTA and CDR2 is FQGNSA. V lost 1 base to trimming and J lost 4 bases, with 7 bases between them. The length of the CDR3 is 13 residues. DNA of the CDR3: TGTGCCAGCAGCTTAGGACTACTAGAGACCCAGTACTTC. Amino acid sequence: CASSLGLLETQYF.

The CDR3 bases are TGCAGTGCTAGATGGGGGATGAACACTGAAGCTTTCTTT. Translating gives CSARWGMNTEAFF. The chain carries TRBV20-1 and TRBJ1-1; maybe TRBD1 (5 bases). Germline V gene data show CDR1 as DFQATT and CDR2 as SNEGSKA (reference sequence). The CDR3 has 13 amino acids. V was shortened by 2 bases and J by 0 bases, with 7 bases between the two germline ends.

This clonotype was seen more than once but under ten times. The rearrangement links TRBV4-1 to TRBJ2-5; TRBD2 matches 12 bases. The germline V gene encodes CDR1 MGHRA and CDR2 YSYEKL. The CDR3 length is 16 residues. V lost 1 base, J lost 5 bases, and 5 bases stayed unmatched. This CDR3 is CASSQVLAGGLETQYF. The CDR3 DNA is TGCGCCAGCAGCCAAGTCCTAGCGGGGGGGCTGGAGACCCAGTACTTC.

This clonotype was detected only once. This CDR3 is CASSRPGQGVNTGELFF. CDR3 nucleotides: TGTGCCAGCAGCCGCCCGGGACAGGGGGTTAACACCGGGGAGCTGTTTTTT. The V call is TRBV5-4, the J call TRBJ2-2; 11 nucleotides align to TRBD1. Losses at the gene ends were 4 bases for V and 2 bases for J; bases not matched to a gene: 7. This CDR3 has 17 amino acids. Germline assignment: CDR1 SGHNT and CDR2 YYREEE (reference sequence).

The chain couples TRBV25-1 to TRBJ2-2; D call uncertain. CDR1 is MGHDK, CDR2 SYGVNS, per germline. The CDR3 totals 14 residues. V was clipped by 1 base and J by 8 bases, with 11 bases between them. CDR3: CASSESQGPGELFF. In DNA, the CDR3 is TGTGCCAGCAGTGAATCCCAAGGCCCGGGGGAGCTGTTTTTT. Supplemented by reference TRBV25-1 and TRBJ2-2, the full variable domain reads EADIYQTPRYLVIGTGKKITLECSQTMGHDKMYWYQQDPGMELHLIHYSYGVNSTEKGDLSSESTVSRIRTEHFPLTLESARPSHTSQYLCASSESQGPGELFFGEGSRLTVL.

The rearrangement uses TRBV7-9 and TRBJ1-1; 8 nucleotides match TRBD1. V was clipped by 5 bases and J by 0 bases; unmatched bases: 5. The CDR3 extends over 15 amino acids. The germline V gene encodes CDR1 SEHNR and CDR2 FQNEAQ (reference sequence). Here the CDR3 reads CASSPTDRVNTEAFF. The CDR3 nucleotides are TGTGCCAGCAGCCCTACGGACAGGGTGAACACTGAAGCTTTCTTT.